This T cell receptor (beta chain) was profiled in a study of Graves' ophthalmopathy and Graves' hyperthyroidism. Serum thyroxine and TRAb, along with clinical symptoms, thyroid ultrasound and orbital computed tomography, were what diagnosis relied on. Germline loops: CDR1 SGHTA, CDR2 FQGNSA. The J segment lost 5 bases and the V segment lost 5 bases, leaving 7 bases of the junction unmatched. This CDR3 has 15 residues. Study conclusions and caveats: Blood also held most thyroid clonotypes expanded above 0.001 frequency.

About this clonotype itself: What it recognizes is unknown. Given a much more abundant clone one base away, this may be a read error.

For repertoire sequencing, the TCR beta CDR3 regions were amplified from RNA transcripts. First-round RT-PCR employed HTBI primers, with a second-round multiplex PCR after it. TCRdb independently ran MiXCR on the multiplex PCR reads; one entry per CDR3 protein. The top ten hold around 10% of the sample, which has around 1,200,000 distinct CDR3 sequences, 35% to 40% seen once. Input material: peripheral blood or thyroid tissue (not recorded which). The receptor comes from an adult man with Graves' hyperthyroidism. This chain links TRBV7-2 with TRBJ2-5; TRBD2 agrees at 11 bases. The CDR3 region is CASSISGRAWETQYF. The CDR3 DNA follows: TGTGCCAGCAGCATTAGCGGGAGGGCCTGGGAGACCCAGTACTTC.